A selection of T cell receptor beta chains follows, all from one sample in a study of patients and donors after allogeneic stem cell transplantation. TCRdb passed the RT-PCR reads through MiXCR, listing each CDR3 protein once. The repertoire holds a few hundred distinct CDR3 sequences, with around 0.69% as singletons. Sequenced: blood, either unsorted or a sorted T cell fraction (not recorded which). These TCRs come from a human donor who was either an allogeneic HSCT recipient or a stem cell or donor lymphocyte infusion donor (not recorded which). It is not recorded whose cells these are; they may come from a transplant donor. CDR3s include the opening cysteine and the closing phenylalanine or tryptophan. A D gene is named only where the DNA matches it firmly. Where a row states a size, it is once, few, many or the class of an expanded clone; other rows omit it.

TRBJ2-5,large,TRBD2,TRBV7-9,TGTGCCAGCAGCCCAGGGAGGGAGAAAGAGACCCAGTACTTC,CASSPGREKETQYF
TRBJ2-1,few,TRBD2,TRBV12-3/TRBV12-4,TGTGCCAGCAGTCATCAGACTAGCGGGACGAACTACAATGAGCAGTTCTTC,CASSHQTSGTNYNEQFF
TRBJ2-1,few,.,TRBV6-4,TGTGCCAGCAGCGCCCTGGGGACCTACAATGAGCAGTTCTTC,CASSALGTYNEQFF
TRBJ2-7,few,.,TRBV18,TGTGCCAGCTCCCCCGGACGGATCTACGAGCAGTACTTC,CASSPGRIYEQYF
TRBJ2-1,large,TRBD1,TRBV19,TGTGCCAGTAGTATAGGTCGCGGACAGGCCTACAATGAGCAGTTCTTC,CASSIGRGQAYNEQFF
TRBJ2-6,medium-sized,.,TRBV7-2,TGTGCCAGCAGCACCCGTTTTAGTGGGGCCAACGTCCTGACTTTC,CASSTRFSGANVLTF
TRBJ1-2,few,.,TRBV24-1,TGTGCCACCAGTGACTGGACGGCCTATGGCTACACCTTC,CATSDWTAYGYTF
TRBJ1-1,large,.,TRBV6-1,TGTGCCAGCACCCGGATTTGGGACACTGAAGCTTTCTTT,CASTRIWDTEAFF
TRBJ2-5,large,.,TRBV4-2,TGTGCCAGCAGCCTTGCCGGTCTGGAGATGGAGACCCAGTACTTC,CASSLAGLEMETQYF
TRBJ1-2,large,TRBD1,TRBV7-8,TGTGCCAGCAGCTTAGCCGTGACAGGGGCAAGCGGCTACACCTTC,CASSLAVTGASGYTF
TRBJ2-7,medium-sized,.,TRBV5-1,TGCGCCAGCAGCTTGAGGGGCTACGAGCAGTACTTC,CASSLRGYEQYF
TRBJ2-5,large,.,TRBV29-1,TGCAGCGTTCCGATTGGTCCCCGAGAGACCCAGTACTTC,CSVPIGPRETQYF
TRBJ2-2,large,TRBD2,TRBV7-2,TGTGCCAGCAGCCCGGGACTAGCGTCCGGGGAGCTGTTTTTT,CASSPGLASGELFF
TRBJ1-2,large,.,TRBV7-2,TGTGCCAGCAGCTTAGCTGGGGGCGCGGGCTATGGCTACACCTTC,CASSLAGGAGYGYTF
TRBJ1-5,large,TRBD1,TRBV7-9,TGTGCCAGCCACGACAGGGCCGATCAGCCCCAGCATTTT,CASHDRADQPQHF
TRBJ1-5,large,TRBD1,TRBV9,TGTGCCAGCAGCGTAGGGGACAGGGGAAGTCAGCCCCAGCATTTT,CASSVGDRGSQPQHF
TRBJ2-1,large,.,TRBV20-1,TGCAGTGCTACATTCATCAGCTCCTACAATGAGCAGTTCTTC,CSATFISSYNEQFF
TRBJ2-3,large,TRBD2,TRBV7-8,TGTGCCACCAGAAAGAGCGGGAGTGACACAGATACGCAGTATTTT,CATRKSGSDTDTQYF
TRBJ1-1,large,.,TRBV7-9,TGTGCCAGCAGCTTAGGCGCGGGGCCAGGAGATACTGAAGCTTTCTTT,CASSLGAGPGDTEAFF
TRBJ2-3,large,TRBD2,TRBV5-4,TGTGCCAGCAGCTTGAGCGGGGCTAGCACAGATACGCAGTATTTT,CASSLSGASTDTQYF
TRBJ1-5,.,.,TRBV7-9,TGTGCCAGCAGCTCCTTCGGAGGTCAGCCCCAGCATTTT,CASSSFGGQPQHF
TRBJ2-1,large,TRBD1,TRBV24-1,TGTGCCACCAGTGAGGGACAGGGAGCAAACAATGAGCAGTTCTTC,CATSEGQGANNEQFF
TRBJ1-2,large,.,TRBV7-2,TGTGCCAGCAGCTTGGACCACCTTCCTAACTATGGCTACACCTTC,CASSLDHLPNYGYTF
TRBJ2-3,large,TRBD2,TRBV12-3/TRBV12-4,TGTGCCAGCAGTTTTTACGCTAGCGGAAGCACAGATACGCAGTATTTT,CASSFYASGSTDTQYF
TRBJ2-1,large,.,TRBV12-3/TRBV12-4,TGTGCCAGCAGGCTATCAGGGATTTCCTACAATGAGCAGTTCTTC,CASRLSGISYNEQFF
TRBJ1-1,large,.,TRBV4-2,TGTGCCAGCAGCCAAGAGGGGCCGAACACTGAAGCTTTCTTT,CASSQEGPNTEAFF
TRBJ2-1,once,.,TRBV7-9,TGTGCCAGCAGCCCGCCTCCTGGCAATGAGCAGTTCTTC,CASSPPPGNEQFF
TRBJ2-1,large,TRBD2,TRBV13,TGTGCCAGCAGCTTAGGCGGGACTAGCGGGGTCAATGAGCAGTTCTTC,CASSLGGTSGVNEQFF
TRBJ2-7,few,TRBD1,TRBV19,TGTGCCAGTAGTGAACAGGGGAAGGCCCTCTACGAGCAGTACTTC,CASSEQGKALYEQYF
TRBJ2-7,.,TRBD1,TRBV5-1,TGCGCCAGCAGCTTCGGACAGGGGATATCCTACGAGCAGTACTTC,CASSFGQGISYEQYF
TRBJ2-5,large,.,TRBV5-1,TGCGCCAGCAGCTTGTGGGAGACCCAGTACTTC,CASSLWETQYF
TRBJ2-7,large,TRBD1,TRBV6-2/TRBV6-3,TGTGCCAGTCGGACAGGGGGAGGCTCCTACGAGCAGTACTTC,CASRTGGGSYEQYF
TRBJ2-1,large,TRBD2,TRBV29-1,TGCAGCGTTGAGGGTAGCGGGAGCTCACAGCAGTTCTTC,CSVEGSGSSQQFF
TRBJ2-2,few,.,TRBV10-3,TGTGCCATCAGTGTAGGTCCCGGGGAGCTGTTTTTT,CAISVGPGELFF
TRBJ1-1,few,.,TRBV4-1,TGCGCCAGCAGCCGCCCGGGACCGGAAGCTTTCTTT,CASSRPGPEAFF
TRBJ2-2,large,.,TRBV7-2,TGTGCCAGCAGCTTCACGAGCACCGGGGAGCTGTTTTTT,CASSFTSTGELFF
TRBJ1-2,large,.,TRBV29-1,TGCAGCGTTGAGGGGTCCGGGACGGACTATGGCTACACCTTC,CSVEGSGTDYGYTF
TRBJ1-5,large,.,TRBV7-9,TGTGCCAGCAGCTTAGTGGGAGGCTTCAATCAGCCCCAGCATTTT,CASSLVGGFNQPQHF
TRBJ2-3,.,TRBD1,TRBV15,TGTGCCACCAGCACCCGCCTAGGACAGGGGATCGATACGCAGTATTTT,CATSTRLGQGIDTQYF
TRBJ1-2,.,.,TRBV7-6,TGTGCCAGCAGCTTAGGACCCCTTGCGGCTGGCTACACCTTC,CASSLGPLAAGYTF
TRBJ2-1,medium-sized,TRBD2,TRBV5-1,TGCGCCAGCAGCTTGGAATCGCTAGCGGGAGGGCAGTTCTTC,CASSLESLAGGQFF
TRBJ2-7,large,TRBD1,TRBV2,TGTGCCAGCAGTCGAGAAGCCGGGACAGGGGTTAAAGAGTACTTC,CASSREAGTGVKEYF
TRBJ2-1,large,.,TRBV19,TGTGCCAGTAGTAGGCAGGGCTACAATGAGCAGTTCTTC,CASSRQGYNEQFF
TRBJ2-5,medium-sized,.,TRBV7-3,TGTGCCAGCAGCTTAAATTCAGGCGGGCAAGAGACCCAGTACTTC,CASSLNSGGQETQYF
TRBJ2-7,medium-sized,TRBD2,TRBV29-1,TGCAGCGTTGACCCCAGCGGGAGAGGCGAGCAGTACTTC,CSVDPSGRGEQYF
TRBJ2-1,large,TRBD1,TRBV6-4,TGTGCCAGCAGTGACTCGTATCGGGACAGGGGTAACAATGAGCAGTTCTTC,CASSDSYRDRGNNEQFF
TRBJ2-2,large,.,TRBV7-9,TGTGCCAGCACCTTAGGCCAGTCGCCCAGTAGAAACACCGGGGAGCTGTTTTTT,CASTLGQSPSRNTGELFF
TRBJ1-1,large,.,TRBV18,TGTGCCAGCTCACCGCCCGCCAGGGTGAACACTGAAGCTTTCTTT,CASSPPARVNTEAFF
TRBJ2-1,large,TRBD1,TRBV6-5,TGTGCCAGCAGTGGACAGGGGTCGAATGAGCAGTTCTTC,CASSGQGSNEQFF
TRBJ2-7,medium-sized,.,TRBV28,.,CASSFLAGVEQYF
TRBJ2-7,large,.,TRBV29-1,TGCAGCGTTGAAGGAGGAGGGTTGGCCTACGAGCAGTACTTC,CSVEGGGLAYEQYF